This TCR beta chain was captured by sequencing in a study of T-cell memory formation after mild COVID-19 (dated by TCRdb to about 2021). Describing the broader study: TCR sequence clusters from the two donors were largely donor specific. In a couple of donors, T-cell clones that expanded and contracted after mild COVID-19 were followed by sequencing TCRalpha and TCRbeta repertoires longitudinally. The cohort comprised two young, previously healthy adult volunteers, one female and one male. Beyond this particular receptor, the publication reports: Only two mild cases were covered in the study, and larger cohorts including severe cases with pre-infection samples were considered necessary. Contracting CD4+ clones were found mainly in CM and EM memory subsets, while CD8+ clones were enriched in EMRA. Clones that contracted from day 15 to 85 showed balanced CD4/CD8 phenotypes, whereas a second wave of clones that expanded from day 15 to 37 leaned towards CD4+. The second-wave clones that peaked on day 37 were not confirmed to be SARS-CoV-2 specific. Some responding clones were detected in pre-infection memory, suggesting pre-existing cross-reactive memory T cells joined the SARS-CoV-2 response.

For CDR1 and CDR2, the germline V gene lists SGHVS and FQNEAQ. Counted from cysteine to phenylalanine, this CDR3 has 18 amino acids. The CDR3 DNA has 54 bases and is translated from base 1. Between the V and J ends, shortened by 2 bases and 0 bases respectively, the junction contains 17 bases. Sequenced using an Illumina NovaSeq 6000. TCRalpha and TCRbeta cDNA libraries were constructed by 5'RACE with constant-segment primers, with sample barcodes and unique molecular identifiers being introduced. Trizol reagent was used to extract RNA from every sample. Library amplification was performed in two PCR steps, and a second sample barcode and Illumina TruSeq adapters were introduced in the second step. Sequencing of the libraries was done on an Illumina NovaSeq, producing 2 x 150 bp paired-end reads. The original pipeline was this. The reads were demultiplexed and collapsed into UMI-guided consensus sequences using migec v1.2.7. Using mixcr v2.1.11, UMI consensuses were aligned to TRA and TRB V and J templates and then assembled into clonotypes. A clonotype was counted as expanded or contracted only if both edgeR and NoisET called the change significant, with noise models trained on biological replicates. edgeR calls used a false discovery rate-adjusted p below 0.01 and a log2 fold-change threshold of 1. As an exploratory analysis of dynamics, PCA with hierarchical clustering was applied to max-normalized trajectories of the 1000 most abundant clonotypes. Separately sequenced CD4+ and CD8+ repertoires were used to assign the CD4 or CD8 phenotype of responding clones. The raw public reads went through TCRdb reprocessing: fastp at Q25, MiXCR clone calling, in-frame beta chains kept. Rows with a matching CDR3 protein are joined into one entry that keeps the most common DNA and genes. The authors' filters were not applied to this entry. This sample comprises about 240,000 distinct CDR3 sequences, 7.5% to 10% of them detected only once. The ten biggest clones cover around 23% of the sample.

This clonotype has at least ten counts. The antigen it binds to is not known. Per-base quality was not reported, and no clone a single base away is much larger than it. Ficoll-Paque density gradient centrifugation was used to isolate PBMCs. This receptor was taken from a man between 18 and 29 years old who had mild COVID-19 (a few samples of this study predate the infection). The sample titles of this study are shuffled in the database, so cell type and time point are left out; the donor was told from shared clones. The source material was PBMCs or a T cell subset sorted from them (not recorded which). The rearranged segments are TRBV7-8 and TRBJ2-1; confidence is insufficient to name the D gene. CDR3 loop: CASSLYVFLESSYNEQFF. The DNA sequence is TGTGCCAGCAGCTTATACGTCTTCCTGGAGAGCTCCTACAATGAGCAGTTCTTC.